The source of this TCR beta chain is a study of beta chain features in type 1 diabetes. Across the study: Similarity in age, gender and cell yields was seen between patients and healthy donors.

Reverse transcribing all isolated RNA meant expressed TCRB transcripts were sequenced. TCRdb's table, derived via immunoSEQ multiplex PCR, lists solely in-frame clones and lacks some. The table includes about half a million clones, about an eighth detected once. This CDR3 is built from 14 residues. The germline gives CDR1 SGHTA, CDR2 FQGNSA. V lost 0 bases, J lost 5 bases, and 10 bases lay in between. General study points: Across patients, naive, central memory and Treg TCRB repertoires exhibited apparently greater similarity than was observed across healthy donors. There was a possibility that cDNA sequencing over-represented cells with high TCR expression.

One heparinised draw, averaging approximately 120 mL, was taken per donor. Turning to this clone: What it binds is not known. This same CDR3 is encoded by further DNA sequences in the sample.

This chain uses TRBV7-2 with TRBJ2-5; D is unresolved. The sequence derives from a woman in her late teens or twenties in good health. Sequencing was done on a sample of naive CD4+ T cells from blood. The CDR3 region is CASSLAGPRETQYF. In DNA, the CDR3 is TGTGCCAGCAGCTTAGCCGGACCCAGGGAGACCCAGTACTTC. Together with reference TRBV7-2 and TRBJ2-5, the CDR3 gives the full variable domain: GAGVSQSPSNKVTEKGKDVELRCDPISGHTALYWYRQSLGQGLEFLIYFQGNSAPDKSGLPSDRFSAERTGGSVSTLTIQRTQQEDSAVYLCASSLAGPRETQYFGPGTRLLVL.